Listed here are 32 T cell receptor beta chains from one sample, sequenced in a study of cytomegalovirus exposure and HLA in healthy donors. Vbeta (60) and Jbeta (13) primers were used in the PCR. Method: immunoSEQ multiplex PCR; TCRdb's copy keeps in-frame clones and lacks some. The table records 100,000 to 150,000 clones, less than 80% of them present only once. Sequencing was performed on PBMCs. Receptors were obtained from a man aged 45 to 65 in good health and CMV-seronegative.

The chain links TRBV6-1 to TRBJ2-3, with 9 bases matching TRBD2. This CDR3 comprises 17 residues. V gave up 2 bases and J gave up 1 base; unmatched junction bases: 7. Germline loops: CDR1 MNHNS, CDR2 SASEGT. CDR3 loop: CASSERRASGGTDTQYF. The CDR3 region has the DNA TGTGCCAGCAGTGAACGGAGGGCTAGCGGGGGCACAGATACGCAGTATTTT.

This clone was picked up one time. J is TRBJ1-1 and V is TRBV28; TRBD1 matches 8 bases. The germline CDR1 and CDR2 sequences are MDHEN and SYDVKM. The V and J ends lost 8 bases and 5 bases, in that order; junction bases with no gene match: 10. This CDR3 spans 14 amino acids. CDR3 in amino acids: CASPGQGMGTEAFF. CDR3 nucleotides: TGTGCCAGCCCTGGACAGGGAATGGGAACTGAAGCTTTCTTT.

The V call is TRBV5-5, the J call TRBJ1-1; tentative D call: TRBD1 (5 bases). Germline CDR1 SGHKS, CDR2 YYEKEE (reference sequence). Trimming shortened V by 3 bases and J by 7 bases, and 10 bases separated the two germline ends. This CDR3 is built from 12 residues. In nucleotides, the CDR3 is TGTGCCAGCAGCTACCGGGACTTTGAAGCTTTCTTT. Protein sequence: CASSYRDFEAFF.

This clone was recorded a few times. J is TRBJ1-2 and V is TRBV7-9, with 10 positions matching TRBD1. The CDR3 length is 16 residues. CDR1 is SEHNR and CDR2 is FQNEAQ in the germline V gene (reference sequence). Trimming took 4 bases from V and 7 from J; bases not matched to a gene: 12. This CDR3 reads CASSSQPTGGAGGYTF. The CDR3 DNA sequence: TGTGCCAGCAGCTCACAACCGACAGGGGGCGCGGGTGGCTACACCTTC.

There are a few counts of this clone. The chain joins TRBV6-1 to TRBJ2-2; D is possibly TRBD1 (6 bases). Germline CDR1 MNHNS, CDR2 SASEGT. Trimming shortened V by 2 bases and J by 11 bases, and 18 bases separated the two germline ends. This CDR3 is 15 amino acids long. In DNA, the CDR3 is TGTGCCAGCAGTGAAAACCCCATCAACAGGGTCGAGCTGTTTTTT. It codes for CASSENPINRVELFF.

This clone was detected only a few times. This sample includes further DNA sequences coding for the same CDR3. The rearrangement links TRBV2 to TRBJ2-5, with 10 bases lining up with TRBD1. Trimming cost V 5 bases and J 5 bases; bases outside gene matches: 2. CDR1 and CDR2 (germline): SNHLY, FYNNEI. The CDR3 runs to 13 residues. The CDR3 protein is CASSPGQGETQYF. The CDR3 DNA is TGTGCCAGCAGTCCGGGACAGGGGGAGACCCAGTACTTC.

The J gene is TRBJ2-1, the V gene TRBV2; weak D call: TRBD1 (5 bases). The CDR3 contains 15 residues. Per germline, CDR1 SNHLY and CDR2 FYNNEI. The V gene lost 6 bases and the J gene lost 1 base, with 13 bases spanning the gap. In nucleotides, the CDR3 is TGTGCCAGCAGGGTAGGGGATCTTTCCTACAATGAGCAGTTCTTC. Its protein product is CASRVGDLSYNEQFF.

This clone showed up just a few times. The gene calls are TRBV4-3 and TRBJ2-7, with a possible D match to TRBD1 (6 bases). This CDR3 spans 14 amino acids. V lost 4 bases and J lost 0, with 10 bases in between. In germline, CDR1 is LGHNA, CDR2 YSLEER. DNA for the CDR3: TGCGCCAGCAGCCTACAGGGAAGCTCCTACGAGCAGTACTTC. Translated, it gives CASSLQGSSYEQYF.

This clone is a singleton in its sample. The J gene is TRBJ2-5, the V gene TRBV10-2; 11 bases are shared with TRBD2. Germline-derived CDR1 and CDR2 are WSHSY and SAAADI. J lost 4 bases, V lost 4 bases, and 5 bases had no gene match. This CDR3 region has 15 residues. CDR3 in amino acids: CASSGSGGAGETQYF. CDR3 nucleotide sequence: TGCGCCAGCAGTGGTAGCGGGGGGGCCGGAGAGACCCAGTACTTC.

The genes are TRBV18 and TRBJ2-7; 9 bases map to TRBD2. Germline values: CDR1 KGHSH, CDR2 LQKENI. The CDR3 totals 15 residues. After removal of 3 bases from V and 5 bases from J, the junction contained 8 bases not matched to a gene. The CDR3 DNA follows: TGTGCCAGCTCACCCGGGGTAGCGGGGGTAGACGAGCAGTACTTC. This sequence encodes CASSPGVAGVDEQYF. The full variable domain, with the rest looked up from reference TRBV18 and TRBJ2-7, is NAGVMQNPRHLVRRRGQEARLRCSPMKGHSHVYWYRQLPEEGLKFMVYLQKENIIDESGMPKERFSAEFPKEGPSILRIQQVVRGDSAAYFCASSPGVAGVDEQYFGPGTRLTVT.

A word on this clone: A read error may produce the germline difference seen at one junction end. The V and J genes are TRBV7-9 and TRBJ1-5, with TRBD1 identical over 10 bases. The CDR3 extends over 17 amino acids. CDR1 SEHNR and CDR2 FQNEAQ come from the germline V gene (reference sequence). CDR3 DNA: TGTTCCAGCAGCCGGACAGGGGGATATTGGGACAATCAGCCCCAGCATTTT. Its translation is CSSSRTGGYWDNQPQHF.

The rearrangement uses TRBV5-1 and TRBJ2-2, with D unclear. Germline CDR1 is SGHRS and CDR2 is YFSETQ. Trimming pared 0 bases from V and 1 base from J, leaving 7 bases between. There are 15 residues in the CDR3. The CDR3 here is CASSLGAQNTGELFF. The CDR3 bases are TGCGCCAGCAGCTTGGGGGCTCAGAACACCGGGGAGCTGTTTTTT.

V is TRBV4-2 and J is TRBJ2-7; possibly TRBD1 for D (7 bases). Deletions cut 4 bases from V and 5 bases from J, with 18 bases between. This CDR3 comprises 15 residues. Germline-derived CDR1 and CDR2 are LGHNA and YNFKEQ. CDR3 sequence reads: CASSPSGGGLNEQYF. CDR3 sequence (DNA): TGTGCCAGCAGCCCCAGCGGAGGGGGCCTAAACGAGCAGTACTTC.

A few counts support this clone. The chain joins TRBV7-2 to TRBJ2-2; 8 nucleotides agree with TRBD2. Trimming took 2 bases from V and 1 from J; bases not matched to a gene: 3. Germline-derived CDR1 and CDR2 are SGHTA and FQGNSA. CDR3 size: 16 residues. The CDR3 here is CASSLQGTRNTGELFF. CDR3 in DNA: TGTGCCAGCAGCTTACAAGGGACTAGGAACACCGGGGAGCTGTTTTTT.

This CDR3 is CASSIGPSNQPQHF. The CDR3, as DNA: TGTGCCAGTAGTATTGGCCCGTCCAATCAGCCCCAGCATTTT. The rearrangement joins TRBV19 to TRBJ1-5; D is undetermined. This CDR3 spans 14 amino acids. CDR1 is LNHDA and CDR2 is SQIVND in the germline V gene (reference sequence). V was shortened by 3 bases and J by 3 bases, with 9 bases between the two germline ends.

As to this clone: The germline gene is not matched at one end of the junction; a read error may be the cause. V usage is TRBV7-9 and J usage is TRBJ1-1; D unresolved. Germline CDR1 and CDR2: SEHNR and FQNEAQ (reference sequence). The CDR3 totals 12 residues. CDR3 DNA sequence: TGTTCCAGCAGCTTAGAACAAACTGAAGCTTTCTTT. This gives the protein CSSSLEQTEAFF.

The chain carries TRBV27 and TRBJ1-6, with a weak D call TRBD1 (6 bases). Germline values: CDR1 MNHEY, CDR2 SMNVEV (reference sequence). The CDR3 consists of 16 residues. Trimming took 6 bases from V and 9 from J, leaving 21 bases between them. As DNA, the CDR3 is TGTGCCAGCAGGGGCGGGGGGCGCGAGGTTACTTCACCCCTCCACTTT. Its protein is CASRGGGREVTSPLHF.

In this sample, this clone turned up a few times. This rearrangement joins TRBV2 to TRBJ2-3, with 7 bases identical to TRBD2. The CDR3 runs to 15 residues. The ends lost 8 bases at V and 0 bases at J; junction bases unmatched: 8. CDR1 is SNHLY and CDR2 is FYNNEI in the germline V gene. CDR3 in amino acids: CASGVGGGSTDTQYF. The CDR3 DNA reads TGTGCCAGCGGGGTGGGGGGGGGTAGCACAGATACGCAGTATTTT.

The rearrangement joins TRBV7-2 to TRBJ1-1; possible D gene TRBD1, 6 bases. This CDR3 has 18 amino acids. The germline V and J ends were trimmed by 0 bases and 1 base, with 18 bases remaining between them. Germline loops: CDR1 SGHTA, CDR2 FQGNSA. The CDR3 DNA follows: TGTGCCAGCAGCTTAGCTAGAGACAGGAGCCCCCGGAACACTGAAGCTTTCTTT. Its protein product is CASSLARDRSPRNTEAFF.

The genes are TRBV7-8 and TRBJ2-7; no clear D. This CDR3 has 13 amino acids. The V end was cut by 6 bases, the J end by 2 bases, with 11 bases between. Germline CDR1 is SGHVS and CDR2 is FQNEAQ. The CDR3 here is CASRLPGPYEQYF. Written as DNA, the CDR3 is TGTGCCAGCAGGCTCCCGGGTCCCTACGAGCAGTACTTC.

The genes are TRBV11-1 and TRBJ2-4; D not certain. Per the germline V gene, CDR1 is SGHAT and CDR2 is FQDESV (reference sequence). The CDR3 sequence is 19 residues long. Trimming left V 5 bases short and J 1 base short, with 24 bases between. CDR3 nucleotides: TGTGCCAGCAGCCTGGGTAAGGCCTTTACAGATACGGCCAAAAACATTCAGTACTTC. This translates into CASSLGKAFTDTAKNIQYF.

The rearrangement uses TRBV5-1 and TRBJ2-6; 10 nucleotides agree with TRBD1. This CDR3 spans 17 amino acids. V shed 4 bases and J 0 bases; nucleotides not matched to a gene: 4. Germline-derived CDR1 and CDR2 are SGHRS and YFSETQ. This CDR3 is CASSRDRGGSGANVLTF. The CDR3 DNA follows: TGCGCCAGCAGCAGGGACAGGGGAGGCTCTGGGGCCAACGTCCTGACTTTC.

Remarks on this clone: A junction boundary mismatches the germline segment, possibly from a read error. The rearrangement uses TRBV7-9 and TRBJ2-1, with D possibly being TRBD2 (6 bases). Germline values: CDR1 SEHNR, CDR2 FQNEAQ (reference sequence). This CDR3 spans 12 amino acids. The chain's CDR3 is CSSSPQGGEQFF. The DNA of the CDR3 is TGTTCCAGCAGCCCGCAGGGAGGTGAGCAGTTCTTC.

V is TRBV5-6 and J is TRBJ1-1; TRBD1 matches 7 bases. The CDR3 is made up of 16 amino acids. From germline, CDR1 is SGHDT and CDR2 YYEEEE. Trimming at V came to 0 bases and at J to 1 base, leaving 6 bases not matched to a gene. In DNA form, the CDR3 reads TGTGCCAGCAGCTTGGTTCAGGGGGGCAAGAACACTGAAGCTTTCTTT. Translated: CASSLVQGGKNTEAFF.

The chain couples TRBV5-1 to TRBJ2-4; a possible D gene is TRBD1 (5 bases). Germline CDR1 is SGHRS and CDR2 is YFSETQ. The CDR3 sequence is 14 residues long. V lost 0 bases and J lost 3, with 7 bases in between. The CDR3 DNA follows: TGCGCCAGCAGCTTGGAAGGGGTCAAAAACATTCAGTACTTC. It translates to CASSLEGVKNIQYF.

This clone has ten or more counts. The chain uses TRBV6-5 and TRBJ2-7; 7 positions match TRBD1. V gave up 3 bases and J gave up 2 bases; unmatched junction bases: 7. This CDR3 has 15 amino acids. Germline CDR1 MNHEY, CDR2 SVGAGI. The CDR3 is CASSYVQGVTYEQYF. The CDR3 nucleotides read TGTGCCAGCAGTTATGTCCAGGGGGTGACCTACGAGCAGTACTTC.

This chain connects TRBV4-3 to TRBJ2-5; 8 bases are shared with TRBD2. Losses at the gene ends were 2 bases for V and 6 bases for J; bases not matched to a gene: 8. Per germline, CDR1 LGHNA and CDR2 YSLEER. The CDR3 extends over 15 amino acids. CDR3 amino acids: CASSQFASGGKTQYF. The CDR3 nucleotides read TGCGCCAGCAGCCAATTCGCGAGCGGGGGCAAGACCCAGTACTTC.

This clone was recorded once. V usage is TRBV9 and J usage is TRBJ1-6, with 7 positions matching TRBD1. Per the germline V gene, CDR1 is SGDLS and CDR2 is YYNGEE. The CDR3 has 14 amino acids. V gave up 3 bases and J gave up 8 bases; unmatched junction bases: 5. In DNA, the CDR3 is TGTGCCAGCAGCGCCGACAGGGCCCATTCACCCCTCCACTTT. Translating gives CASSADRAHSPLHF. The variable domain in full, completed from reference TRBV9 and TRBJ1-6, reads DSGVTQTPKHLITATGQRVTLRCSPRSGDLSVYWYQQSLDQGLQFLIQYYNGEERAKGNILERFSAQQFPDLHSELNLSSLELGDSALYFCASSADRAHSPLHFGNGTRLTVT.

The chain has TRBV19 and TRBJ1-1, with D maybe TRBD1 (6 bases). Trimming shortened V by 3 bases and J by 1 base, and 15 bases separated the two germline ends. CDR1 is LNHDA and CDR2 is SQIVND in the germline V gene (reference sequence). The CDR3 totals 16 residues. CDR3 residues: CASSIPAGTRNTEAFF. CDR3 nucleotide sequence: TGTGCCAGTAGTATCCCAGCCGGGACACGGAACACTGAAGCTTTCTTT. The entire variable domain, with the rest obtained from reference TRBV19 and TRBJ1-1, is as follows: DGGITQSPKYLFRKEGQNVTLSCEQNLNHDAMYWYRQDPGQGLRLIYYSQIVNDFQKGDIAEGYSVSREKKESFPLTVTSAQKNPTAFYLCASSIPAGTRNTEAFFGQGTRLTVV.

The V and J genes are TRBV21-1 and TRBJ1-6; the listed D gene, TRBD1, was not tested against the DNA. TRBV21-1 is recorded as a pseudogene. The CDR3 loop spans 18 amino acids. The CDR3 sequence: CASGPPVRMSSYNSPLHF. CDR3 sequence (DNA): TGTGCCAGCGGGCCTCCCGTCAGGATGAGCTCCTATAATTCACCCCTCCACTTT.

The V gene is TRBV2, the J gene TRBJ2-1; TRBD2 aligns across 7 bases. The CDR3 has 15 amino acids. Germline loops: CDR1 SNHLY, CDR2 FYNNEI. J gave up 7 bases and V 4 bases, and 10 bases lay outside the gene matches. The CDR3 loop is CASSGAPGRVNEQFF. In DNA form, the CDR3 reads TGTGCCAGCAGTGGGGCCCCAGGGAGGGTTAATGAGCAGTTCTTC.

This clone has a single count. The gene calls are TRBV21-1 and TRBJ1-1. TRBV21-1 constitutes a pseudogene. The CDR3 contains 16 residues. This CDR3 is CASSTPGTPGKGVAFF. The DNA for the CDR3 is TGTGCCAGCAGCACGCCCGGGACTCCGGGGAAAGGGGTGGCTTTCTTT.